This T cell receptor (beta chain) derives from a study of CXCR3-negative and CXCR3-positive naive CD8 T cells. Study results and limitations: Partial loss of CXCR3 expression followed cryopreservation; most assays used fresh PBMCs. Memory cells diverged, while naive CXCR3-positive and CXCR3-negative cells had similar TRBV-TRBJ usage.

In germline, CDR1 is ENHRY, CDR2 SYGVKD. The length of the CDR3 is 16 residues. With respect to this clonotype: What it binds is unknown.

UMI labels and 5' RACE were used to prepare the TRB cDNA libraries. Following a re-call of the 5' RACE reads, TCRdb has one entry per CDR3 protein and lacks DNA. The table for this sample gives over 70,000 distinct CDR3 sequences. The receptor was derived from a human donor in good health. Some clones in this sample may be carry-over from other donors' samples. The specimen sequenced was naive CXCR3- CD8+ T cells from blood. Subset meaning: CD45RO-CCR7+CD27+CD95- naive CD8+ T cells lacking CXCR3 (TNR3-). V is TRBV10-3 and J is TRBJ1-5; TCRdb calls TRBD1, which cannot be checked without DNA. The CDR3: CASSEYRTGAMQPQHF.